This T cell receptor beta chain was sequenced during a study of early T cells in non-severe SARS-CoV-2 infection. About the research overall: Sequencing targeted bulk RNA from unsorted whole blood, leaving chains unpaired.

Study-wide results and limits: Private and CD4 specificities were missed by VDJdb matching, skewed to anti-spike CD8.

The CDR3 runs 16 residues. The ends lost 3 bases at V and 7 bases at J; junction bases unmatched: 4. Per the germline V gene, CDR1 is LNHNV and CDR2 is YYDKDF (reference sequence). This clonotype was recorded at least ten times. The antigen is undetermined. Individual cDNA molecules each received unique molecular identifiers attached to them. Via MiXCR, TCRdb re-called the 5' RACE reads, giving one row per CDR3 protein. This sample has 25,000 to 35,000 distinct CDR3 sequences, with about 7% found just once. The sequence was collected from an adult who was a healthcare worker with PCR-confirmed SARS-CoV-2 infection or an uninfected control (not recorded which). The sample was whole blood. The gene calls are TRBV15 and TRBJ2-1; 15 bases line up with TRBD2. CDR3 sequence reads: CATSSRTSGRENEQFF. The CDR3 nucleotides are TGTGCCACCAGCAGCCGGACTAGCGGGAGGGAAAATGAGCAGTTCTTC. Supplemented by reference TRBV15 and TRBJ2-1, the full variable domain reads DAMVIQNPRYQVTQFGKPVTLSCSQTLNHNVMYWYQQKSSQAPKLLFHYYDKDFNNEADTPDNFQSRRPNTSFCFLDIRSPGLGDTAMYLCATSSRTSGRENEQFFGPGTRLTVL.